The 21 T cell receptor beta chains in this list originate from one sample, sequenced in a study of blood T cell repertoires in COVID-19. Generated by immunoSEQ multiplex PCR, the TCRdb table keeps only in-frame clones and is missing some. The repertoire holds fewer than 350,000 clones, with 85% as singletons. The specimen sequenced was PBMCs or T cells enriched from blood (not recorded which). These receptors originate from a woman in her twenties or thirties who had been exposed to COVID-19.

The gene calls are TRBV3-1 (or the pseudogene TRBV3-2) and TRBJ2-7; 8 bases match TRBD1. The CDR3 is 13 residues long. CDR1 LGHDT and CDR2 YNNKEL come from the germline V gene (reference sequence). After removal of 4 bases from V and 3 bases from J, the junction contained 2 bases not matched to a gene. The CDR3 sequence: CASSPQGDYEQYF. The CDR3 DNA follows: TGTGCCAGCAGCCCACAGGGGGACTACGAGCAGTACTTC.

The J gene is TRBJ2-1, the V gene TRBV4-1, with 9 bases fitting TRBD2. Trimming removed 4 bases from V and 4 bases from J; junction bases left unmatched: 5. This CDR3 spans 15 amino acids. Germline values: CDR1 MGHRA, CDR2 YSYEKL. Here the CDR3 DNA reads TGCGCCAGCAGCCGATTTAGCGGGGGATACAATGAGCAGTTCTTC. Translating gives CASSRFSGGYNEQFF.

The chain has TRBV9 and TRBJ2-2, with 9 bases identical to TRBD2. V gave up 4 bases and J gave up 5 bases; unmatched junction bases: 6. From germline, CDR1 is SGDLS and CDR2 YYNGEE. This CDR3 is built from 15 residues. CDR3 nucleotides: TGTGCCAGCAGCCCCGGCGGGAGGGCAACCGGGGAGCTGTTTTTT. It is translated as CASSPGGRATGELFF.

This clone showed up just once. The rearrangement joins TRBV4-1 to TRBJ1-5, with unresolved D. The germline CDR1 and CDR2 sequences are MGHRA and YSYEKL. The CDR3 runs 15 residues. V lost 0 bases to trimming and J lost 4 bases, with 10 bases between them. The DNA of the CDR3 is TGCGCCAGCAGCCAAGAACGGACGGGGAATCAGCCCCAGCATTTT. It translates to CASSQERTGNQPQHF.

The V gene is TRBV10-3, the J gene TRBJ2-7; tentative D call: TRBD1 (5 bases). This CDR3 is built from 15 residues. Trimming stripped 2 bases from V and 0 bases from J, with 11 bases between. Germline V gives CDR1 ENHRY, CDR2 SYGVKD. CDR3 sequence: CAISEGKGSSYEQYF. The CDR3 nucleotides are TGTGCCATCAGTGAGGGTAAGGGGTCCTCCTACGAGCAGTACTTC.

The gene calls are TRBV7-2 and TRBJ2-1; 15 positions agree with TRBD2. From germline, CDR1 is SGHTA and CDR2 FQGNSA. This CDR3 is 17 amino acids long. With V trimmed by 7 bases and J by 4 bases, 8 bases remained unmatched. CDR3 residues: CASTGTSGGLIYNEQFF. CDR3 coding DNA: TGTGCCAGCACCGGGACTAGCGGGGGGCTGATTTACAATGAGCAGTTCTTC.

The V and J genes are TRBV27 and TRBJ2-1; TRBD2 matches 11 bases. The CDR3 is made up of 16 amino acids. Trimming at V came to 7 bases and at J to 7 bases, leaving 12 bases not matched to a gene. Germline V gene lookup returns CDR1 MNHEY and CDR2 SMNVEV (reference sequence). CDR3 region: CASMTLWTSGLNEQFF. The CDR3 region has the DNA TGTGCCAGCATGACCCTTTGGACTAGCGGGCTTAATGAGCAGTTCTTC.

The CDR3 loop is CSARTMDRAYGYTF. CDR3 DNA sequence: TGCAGCGCCAGAACGATGGACAGGGCCTATGGCTACACCTTC. The chain recombines TRBV29-1 with TRBJ1-2; the match to TRBD1 covers 8 bases. The CDR3 spans 14 residues. Germline V CDR1 and CDR2: SQVTM, ANQGSEA. The junction had 11 bases not matched to a gene; V was cut back by 7 bases and J by 4 bases.

The J gene is TRBJ1-1, the V gene TRBV4-2, with TRBD1 matching 8 bases. Germline assignment: CDR1 LGHNA and CDR2 YNFKEQ. Trimming took 4 bases from V and 3 from J; bases not matched to a gene: 1. This CDR3 contains 13 residues. In DNA form, the CDR3 reads TGTGCCAGCAGCCCGGACAGGGACACTGAAGCTTTCTTT. Translating gives CASSPDRDTEAFF.

The chain carries TRBV5-1 and TRBJ1-4, with a possible D match to TRBD1 (6 bases). The length of the CDR3 is 17 residues. V lost 1 base and J lost 7, with 20 bases in between. Germline V gene lookup returns CDR1 SGHRS and CDR2 YFSETQ. The CDR3 nucleotides are TGCGCCAGCAGCTTGTCACCCCAGGGGACCGTGAGTGAAAAACTGTTTTTT. Its translation is CASSLSPQGTVSEKLFF.

This chain joins TRBV5-1 and TRBJ2-1; 8 bases line up with TRBD2. V shed 5 bases and J 6 bases; nucleotides not matched to a gene: 13. The CDR3 spans 16 residues. The V gene's germline CDR1 is SGHRS and CDR2 YFSETQ. As DNA, the CDR3 is TGCGCCAGCAGACCCCAGCTTAGCGGGATTTCCAATGAGCAGTTCTTC. Amino acids: CASRPQLSGISNEQFF.

This chain joins TRBV4-3 and TRBJ1-2, with a weak D call TRBD1 (6 bases). Germline CDR1 LGHNA, CDR2 YSLEER. The CDR3 length is 17 residues. Trimming stripped 0 bases from V and 7 bases from J, with 21 bases between. The CDR3 bases are TGCGCCAGCAGCCAAGAGCCCACAGGGATCGGCTCGGGTGGCTACACCTTC. Translating gives CASSQEPTGIGSGGYTF.

The CDR3 DNA reads as TGTGCCAGCAGCTTAAGGGGAGAAGGAGGCGAGCAGTACTTC. This gives the protein CASSLRGEGGEQYF. The rearrangement joins TRBV7-3 to TRBJ2-7; D is possibly TRBD2 (5 bases). Germline V gene data show CDR1 as SGHTA and CDR2 as FQGTGA. The CDR3 runs to 14 residues. Trimming took 1 base from V and 6 from J, leaving 13 bases between them. Based on the CDR3 plus reference TRBV7-3 and TRBJ2-7, the full variable domain is GAGVSQTPSNKVTEKGKYVELRCDPISGHTALYWYRQSLGQGPEFLIYFQGTGAADDSGLPNDRFFAVRPEGSVSTLKIQRTERGDSAVYLCASSLRGEGGEQYFGPGTRLTVT.

The chain couples TRBV2 to TRBJ2-5, with TRBD1 as a possible D gene (6 bases). This CDR3 is built from 11 residues. Trimming removed 3 bases at V and 10 bases at J, with 9 bases between. The V gene's germline CDR1 is SNHLY and CDR2 FYNNEI. The CDR3 region is CASSEQGGQYF. In nucleotides, the CDR3 is TGTGCCAGCAGTGAGCAAGGGGGCCAGTACTTC.

The chain joins TRBV3-1 (or the pseudogene TRBV3-2) to TRBJ2-1, with 7 bases identical to TRBD2. Germline values: CDR1 LGHDT, CDR2 YNNKEL (reference sequence). Trimming at V came to 6 bases and at J to 4 bases, leaving 9 bases not matched to a gene. The CDR3 has 15 residues. The CDR3, as DNA: TGTGCCAGCAGTCGCGGGGGTGGTACGTACAATGAGCAGTTCTTC. Translating gives CASSRGGGTYNEQFF.

This clone appeared once. CDR3 protein: CATSDDMTLAGGKEIEQFF. In DNA, the CDR3 is TGTGCCACCAGTGACGATATGACGCTAGCGGGGGGTAAGGAGATTGAGCAGTTCTTC. This chain links TRBV24-1 with TRBJ2-1; 11 nucleotides agree with TRBD2. The germline V gene encodes CDR1 KGHDR and CDR2 SFDVKD. The CDR3 contains 19 residues. With 4 bases clipped from V and 9 bases from J, the junction kept 19 bases outside the gene matches.

The V gene is TRBV9, the J gene TRBJ2-1, with 7 bases aligning to TRBD2. CDR1 SGDLS and CDR2 YYNGEE come from the germline V gene. Trimming cost V 4 bases and J 6 bases; bases outside gene matches: 1. This CDR3 has 12 residues. The CDR3: CASSSSGNEQFF. In nucleotides, the CDR3 is TGTGCCAGCAGCTCTAGCGGCAATGAGCAGTTCTTC.

This clone turned up a few times. V is TRBV2 and J is TRBJ1-2; no clear D. Trimming took off 2 bases at V and 3 bases at J, with 13 bases between the two ends. Germline V gene data show CDR1 as SNHLY and CDR2 as FYNNEI. This CDR3 is built from 15 residues. CDR3: CASSERLDTYYGYTF. The CDR3, as DNA: TGTGCCAGCAGTGAAAGGTTAGACACCTACTATGGCTACACCTTC. Drawing the rest from reference TRBV2 and TRBJ1-2, the complete variable domain is EPEVTQTPSHQVTQMGQEVILRCVPISNHLYFYWYRQILGQKVEFLVSFYNNEISEKSEIFDDQFSVERPDGSNFTLKIRSTKLEDSAMYFCASSERLDTYYGYTFGSGTRLTVV.

The table lists this clone with a few counts. This rearrangement joins TRBV5-6 to TRBJ2-7, with unresolved D. V gave up 1 base and J gave up 9 bases, with 11 bases separating them. Germline V gives CDR1 SGHDT, CDR2 YYEEEE. The CDR3 is 12 residues long. In DNA form, the CDR3 reads TGTGCCAGCAGCTTGAATCGGGTTTCGCAGTACTTC. This gives the protein CASSLNRVSQYF. The full variable domain, its missing parts supplied by reference TRBV5-6 and TRBJ2-7, is DAGVTQSPTHLIKTRGQQVTLRCSPKSGHDTVSWYQQALGQGPQFIFQYYEEEERQRGNFPDRFSGHQFPNYSSELNVNALLLGDSALYLCASSLNRVSQYFGPGTRLTVT.

This clone has only a few counts. The DNA of the CDR3 is TGTGCCAGAAGCTTGAGACAGGGGGCATACGAGCAGTACTTC. Protein sequence: CARSLRQGAYEQYF. This chain joins TRBV5-3 and TRBJ2-7, with 10 bases fitting TRBD1. TRBV5-3 is an ORF, and what it does is uncertain. The CDR3 is 14 amino acids. The V gene end was trimmed by 1 base and the J gene end by 4 bases; junction bases not matched to a gene: 2.

For the CDR3, the DNA is TGTGCCAGCAGCTTAACCCCTACTAGCGGGAGCCGGGGTACGCAGTATTTT. Translated: CASSLTPTSGSRGTQYF. This sequence joins TRBV7-3 and TRBJ2-3, with 11 bases identical to TRBD2. CDR1 is SGHTA, CDR2 FQGTGA, per germline. The V segment lost 0 bases and the J segment 8 bases; nucleotides outside the gene matches: 10. The CDR3 spans 17 residues. The full variable domain, in which reference TRBV7-3 and TRBJ2-3 provide the parts outside the CDR3, is GAGVSQTPSNKVTEKGKYVELRCDPISGHTALYWYRQSLGQGPEFLIYFQGTGAADDSGLPNDRFFAVRPEGSVSTLKIQRTERGDSAVYLCASSLTPTSGSRGTQYFGPGTRLTVL.